Listed below are T cell receptor beta chains from one sample, sequenced in a study of CD8 T cells in Susac syndrome. One entry per CDR3 protein results from TCRdb running MiXCR on the immunoSEQ multiplex PCR reads. The sample comprises about 400,000 distinct CDR3 sequences, 75% to 90% of which are singletons, and approximately 0.12% rests with the top ten. Sequencing was done on a sample of CD8+ T cells from PBMCs. These receptor sequences come from a human donor with multiple sclerosis. The CDR3 runs from the conserved cysteine through the conserved F or W. Each record gives: D gene, J gene, V gene, clone size, CDR3 DNA, CDR3 protein. D genes are given only for firm matches. Where a row states a size, it is once, few, many or the class of an expanded clone; other rows omit it.

TRBD1,TRBJ1-5,TRBV5-1,once,TGCGCCAGCAGCTGCAGACGGACAGGCCATCTGAGGGACAATCAGCCCCAGCATTTT,CASSCRRTGHLRDNQPQHF
.,TRBJ1-6,TRBV2,.,TGTGCCAGCAGTGAAAATTTGAGGGATTCACCCCTCCACTTT,CASSENLRDSPLHF
.,TRBJ1-1,TRBV7-8,.,TGTGCCAGCAGCATATCCTACGGGACGGATCCCGGTACTGAAGCTTTCTTT,CASSISYGTDPGTEAFF
.,TRBJ2-1,TRBV24-1,.,TGTGCCACCAGTGATGCAGGGTATGGTGAGCAGTTCTTC,CATSDAGYGEQFF
.,TRBJ2-2,TRBV6-5,once,TGTGCCAGCAGTTTTTTACGCACCGGGGAGCTGTTTTTT,CASSFLRTGELFF
TRBD2,TRBJ2-7,TRBV27,.,TGTGCCAGCAGTTTGAGGGGACTAGCGGGAACCGAGCAGTACTTC,CASSLRGLAGTEQYF
.,TRBJ2-3,TRBV7-9,.,TGTGCCAGCAGCTATGTTCAGGGGACCACAGATACGCAGTATTTT,CASSYVQGTTDTQYF
.,TRBJ1-1,TRBV20-1,.,TGCAGTGCTGCCGTTATGGAAGTGAACACTGAAGCTTTCTTT,CSAAVMEVNTEAFF
.,TRBJ1-1,TRBV7-8,.,TGTGCCAGCAGCCCCCTGTACACTGAAGCTTTCTTT,CASSPLYTEAFF
TRBD1,TRBJ1-2,TRBV27,.,TGTGCCAGCAGCGAGACAGGGTGGAACTATGGCTACACCTTC,CASSETGWNYGYTF
TRBD1,TRBJ1-5,TRBV5-1,few,TGCGCCAGCAGCTTCCTGTCGGGACAGGAGGCCAATCAGCCCCAGCATTTT,CASSFLSGQEANQPQHF
.,TRBJ1-2,TRBV6-5,few,TGTGCCAGCAGTTACGGGACCGAAGAAAACTATGGCTACACCTTC,CASSYGTEENYGYTF
TRBD1,TRBJ2-7,TRBV6-1,.,TGTGCCAGCAGTAAGACAGGGGCATCGGCCGAGCAGTACTTC,CASSKTGASAEQYF
TRBD2,TRBJ2-7,TRBV7-8,.,TGTGCCAGCAAAACTAGCGGGATCTACGAGCAGTACTTC,CASKTSGIYEQYF
.,TRBJ2-5,TRBV6-5,.,TGTGCCAGCAGTTACTCGGGTGAGACCCAGTACTTC,CASSYSGETQYF
.,TRBJ2-5,TRBV7-2,.,TGTGCCAGCAGCCCCCGGAGGGCGAAAGAGACCCAGTACTTC,CASSPRRAKETQYF
.,TRBJ1-1,TRBV7-9,.,TGTGCCAGCAGCTCGCCTCGGTACACTGAAGCTTTCTTT,CASSSPRYTEAFF
.,TRBJ2-7,TRBV7-9,.,TGTGCCAGCAGCTTAGAGCACGGACACTTACTCTACGAGCAGTACTTC,CASSLEHGHLLYEQYF
.,TRBJ2-2,TRBV29-1,.,TGCAGCGTTGTTTATTCAGGCACCGGGGAGCTGTTTTTT,CSVVYSGTGELFF
.,TRBJ1-5,TRBV21-1,.,TGTGCCAGCAGCAAAGAGTGCAGGACAGGGGGTAAGATCAGCAATCAGCCCCAGCATTTT,CASSKECRTGGKISNQPQHF
TRBD1,TRBJ1-5,TRBV6-1,.,TGTGCCAGCAGTGAGACAGGGCTCGGGAATCAGCCCCAGCATTTT,CASSETGLGNQPQHF
.,TRBJ2-1,TRBV20-1,.,TGCAGTGCTAGAGATCTGAGTTTCTACAATGAGCAGTTCTTC,CSARDLSFYNEQFF
.,TRBJ2-5,TRBV10-3,.,TGTGCCATCAGTGAGTCGGTCACAGGGCGAGAGGAGACCCAGTACTTC,CAISESVTGREETQYF
.,TRBJ1-1,TRBV6-5,few,TGTGCCAGCAGTTACTCGGGCGGGGAAGAAGCTTTCTTT,CASSYSGGEEAFF
.,TRBJ2-7,TRBV6-1,.,TGTGCCAGCAGTGATCCCTGGCGGGCCCACGAGCAGTACTTC,CASSDPWRAHEQYF
.,TRBJ2-3,TRBV7-8,.,TGTGCCAGCAGCTTAGGGGGTTCGACGGGAGAAAGCCCAGATACGCAGTATTTT,CASSLGGSTGESPDTQYF
TRBD2,TRBJ2-7,TRBV10-2,few,TGCGCCAGCAGTGTGGCTAGCGGGAAACTCTACGAGCAGTACTTC,CASSVASGKLYEQYF